The rows below give T cell receptor beta chains drawn from one sample of a study of PD-1 blockade in mismatch repair-deficient tumors. Produced via immunoSEQ multiplex PCR; TCRdb's table is partial and in-frame only. This table has 56,000 or so clones, 81% appearing once. This material consisted of peripheral blood, taken roughly 20 weeks after starting pembrolizumab. Receptors originate from an adult with mismatch repair-deficient cancer. Both conserved end residues are trimmed from each CDR3. A clone size is listed for some rows: how often the clone was seen (once, few, many), or a class if it is expanded.

clone_size j_call cdr3_length v_call cdr3_aa
- TRBJ2-3 15 TRBV7-6 ASSRWSGTGESNTQY
once TRBJ2-1 12 TRBV6-1 ASSDLAGYNEQF
- TRBJ1-4 11 TRBV29-1 SVGLSTNEKLF
medium-sized TRBJ1-5 13 TRBV9 ASSTGPQGNQPQH
- TRBJ1-3 13 TRBV6-6 ASSLLQGARNTIY
- TRBJ2-7 12 TRBV27 ASSPEWDLGEQY
few TRBJ1-1 13 TRBV2 ASSEAGTGNTEAF
- TRBJ2-7 16 TRBV27 ASSPSSGTSGSSYEQY
once TRBJ1-4 13 TRBV5-8 ASSERQGMSEKLF
- TRBJ2-6 13 TRBV5-1 ASSLGRSGANVLT
few TRBJ2-5 12 TRBV15 ATRATDRGETQY
- TRBJ2-1 14 TRBV14 ASSLRLAGEGNEQF
- TRBJ2-4 13 TRBV11-2 ASSLVPRPRDIQY
- TRBJ2-1 15 TRBV5-8 ASSSYGLGGAVDEQF
once TRBJ2-2 15 TRBV7-3 ASSPLSRTINTGELF
- TRBJ2-1 14 TRBV11-2 ASSLDPTVAYNEQF
- TRBJ1-2 13 TRBV5-5 ASSPRSPTYYGYT
medium-sized TRBJ1-1 9 TRBV27 ASTGYTEAF
once TRBJ1-5 15 TRBV5-1 ASSFSRDRRSNQPQH
- TRBJ2-1 15 TRBV7-6 ASSTRLAVSSYNEQF
- TRBJ1-5 12 TRBV7-8 ASSLLGSNQPQH
- TRBJ1-3 14 TRBV6-6 ASSYLGHPSGNTIY